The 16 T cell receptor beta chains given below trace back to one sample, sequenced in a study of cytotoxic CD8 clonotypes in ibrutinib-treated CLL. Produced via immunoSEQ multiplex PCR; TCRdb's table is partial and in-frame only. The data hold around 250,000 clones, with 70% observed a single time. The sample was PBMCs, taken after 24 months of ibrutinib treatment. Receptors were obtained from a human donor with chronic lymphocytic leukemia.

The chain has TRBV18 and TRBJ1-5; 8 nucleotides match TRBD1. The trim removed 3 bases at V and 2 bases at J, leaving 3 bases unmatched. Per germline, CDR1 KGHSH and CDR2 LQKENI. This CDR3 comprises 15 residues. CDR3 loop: CASSPQGAGNQPQHF. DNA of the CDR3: TGTGCCAGCTCACCGCAGGGGGCGGGCAATCAGCCCCAGCATTTT.

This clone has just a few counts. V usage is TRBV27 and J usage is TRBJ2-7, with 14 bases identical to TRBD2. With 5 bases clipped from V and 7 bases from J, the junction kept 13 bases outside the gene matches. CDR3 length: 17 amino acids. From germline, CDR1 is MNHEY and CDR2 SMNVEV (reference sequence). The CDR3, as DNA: TGTGCCAGCAGTCCGCCCCCGGGACTAGCGGGAGTGTGGGAGCAGTACTTC. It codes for CASSPPPGLAGVWEQYF.

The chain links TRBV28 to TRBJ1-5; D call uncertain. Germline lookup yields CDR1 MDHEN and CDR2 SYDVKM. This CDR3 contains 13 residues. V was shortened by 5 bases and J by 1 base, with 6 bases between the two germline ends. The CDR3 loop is CASSKESNQPQHF. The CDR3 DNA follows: TGTGCCAGCAGTAAGGAAAGCAATCAGCCCCAGCATTTT.

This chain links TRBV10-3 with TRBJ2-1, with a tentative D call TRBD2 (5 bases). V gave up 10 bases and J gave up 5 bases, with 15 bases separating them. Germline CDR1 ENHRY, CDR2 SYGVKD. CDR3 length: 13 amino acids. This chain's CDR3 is CASTASLDNEQFF. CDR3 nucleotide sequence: TGTGCCAGCACCGCTAGCTTAGACAATGAGCAGTTCTTC.

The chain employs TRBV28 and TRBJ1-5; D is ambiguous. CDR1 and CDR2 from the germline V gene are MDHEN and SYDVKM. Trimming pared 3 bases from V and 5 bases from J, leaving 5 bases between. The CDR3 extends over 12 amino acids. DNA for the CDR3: TGTGCCAGCAGTTTTACCCATCAGCCCCAGCATTTT. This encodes CASSFTHQPQHF.

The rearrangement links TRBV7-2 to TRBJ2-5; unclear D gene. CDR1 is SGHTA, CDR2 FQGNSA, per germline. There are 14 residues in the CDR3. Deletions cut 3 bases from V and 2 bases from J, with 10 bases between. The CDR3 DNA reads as TGTGCCAGCAGCTTTCAAGGAAGTCAAGAGACCCAGTACTTC. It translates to CASSFQGSQETQYF. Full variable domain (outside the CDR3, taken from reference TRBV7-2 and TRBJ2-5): GAGVSQSPSNKVTEKGKDVELRCDPISGHTALYWYRQSLGQGLEFLIYFQGNSAPDKSGLPSDRFSAERTGGSVSTLTIQRTQQEDSAVYLCASSFQGSQETQYFGPGTRLLVL.

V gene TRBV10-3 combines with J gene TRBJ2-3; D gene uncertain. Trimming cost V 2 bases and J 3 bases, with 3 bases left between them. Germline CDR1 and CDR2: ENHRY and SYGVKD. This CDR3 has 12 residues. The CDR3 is CAISEGTDTQYF. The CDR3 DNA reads TGTGCCATCAGTGAGGGAACAGATACGCAGTATTTT.

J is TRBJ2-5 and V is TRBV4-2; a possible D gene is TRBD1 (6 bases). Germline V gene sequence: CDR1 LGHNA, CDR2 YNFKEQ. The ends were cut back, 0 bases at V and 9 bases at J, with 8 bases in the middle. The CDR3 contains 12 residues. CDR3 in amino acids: CASSQEEGAQYF. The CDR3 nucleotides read TGTGCCAGCAGCCAAGAAGAGGGGGCCCAGTACTTC.

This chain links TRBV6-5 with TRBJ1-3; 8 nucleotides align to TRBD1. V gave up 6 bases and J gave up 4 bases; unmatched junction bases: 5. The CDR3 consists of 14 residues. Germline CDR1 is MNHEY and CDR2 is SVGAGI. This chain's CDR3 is CASRRGDRGNTIYF. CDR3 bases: TGTGCCAGCAGAAGGGGGGACAGGGGAAACACCATATATTTT.

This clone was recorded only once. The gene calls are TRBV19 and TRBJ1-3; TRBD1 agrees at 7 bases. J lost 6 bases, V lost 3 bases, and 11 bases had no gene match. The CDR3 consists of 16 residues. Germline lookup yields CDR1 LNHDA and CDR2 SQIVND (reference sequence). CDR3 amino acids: CASSMGDSRTKNTIYF. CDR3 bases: TGTGCCAGTAGTATGGGGGACAGCCGGACTAAAAACACCATATATTTT.

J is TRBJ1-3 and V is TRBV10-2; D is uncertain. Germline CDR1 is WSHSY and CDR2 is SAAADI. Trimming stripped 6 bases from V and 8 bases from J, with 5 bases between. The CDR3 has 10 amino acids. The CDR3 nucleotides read TGCGCCAGCAGGGAGGACACCATATATTTT. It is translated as CASREDTIYF.

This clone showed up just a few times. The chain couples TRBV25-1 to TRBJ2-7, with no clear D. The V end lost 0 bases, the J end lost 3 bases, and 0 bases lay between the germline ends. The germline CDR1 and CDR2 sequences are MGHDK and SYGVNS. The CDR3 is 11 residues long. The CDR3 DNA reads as TGTGCCAGCAGTGAATACTACGAGCAGTACTTC. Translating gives CASSEYYEQYF.

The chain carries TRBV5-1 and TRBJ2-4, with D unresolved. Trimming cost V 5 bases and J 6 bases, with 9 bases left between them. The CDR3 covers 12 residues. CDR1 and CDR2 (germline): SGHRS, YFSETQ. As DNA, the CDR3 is TGCGCCAGCAGTTCTCCTTCAAACATTCAGTACTTC. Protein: CASSSPSNIQYF.

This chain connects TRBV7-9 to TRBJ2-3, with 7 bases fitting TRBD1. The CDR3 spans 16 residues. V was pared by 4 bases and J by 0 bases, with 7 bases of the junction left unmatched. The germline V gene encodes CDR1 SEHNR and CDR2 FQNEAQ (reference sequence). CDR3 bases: TGTGCCAGCAGCTCAACCCGGGACAGTAGCACAGATACGCAGTATTTT. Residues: CASSSTRDSSTDTQYF.

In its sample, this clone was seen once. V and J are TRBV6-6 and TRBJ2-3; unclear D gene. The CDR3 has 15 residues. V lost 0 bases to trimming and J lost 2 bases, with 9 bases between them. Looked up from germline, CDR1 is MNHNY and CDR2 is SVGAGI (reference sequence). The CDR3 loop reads CASSYSRAFTDTQYF. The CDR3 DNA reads TGTGCCAGCAGTTACTCAAGGGCCTTCACAGATACGCAGTATTTT.

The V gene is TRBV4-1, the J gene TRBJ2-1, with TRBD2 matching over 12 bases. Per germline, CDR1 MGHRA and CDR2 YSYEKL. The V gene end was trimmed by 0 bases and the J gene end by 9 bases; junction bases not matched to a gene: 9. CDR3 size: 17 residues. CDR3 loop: CASSQDRTSGRFVEQFF. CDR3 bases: TGCGCCAGCAGCCAAGATCGAACTAGCGGGAGGTTCGTTGAGCAGTTCTTC.